One sample yielded the 25 T cell receptor beta chains listed below, sequenced in a study of vaccination effects on CD4 cells after COVID-19. Sequencing was performed with immunoSEQ multiplex PCR; in TCRdb, only in-frame clones are kept and a portion is missing. The sample includes around 28,000 clones, 69% seen only once; the top ten take less than 20%. With the ViraFEST assay, the study expanded antigen-specific CD4+ T cells using viral peptide pools, then sequenced them. Investigators separated out CD4+ T cells once around eleven days of culture had passed. Sometime from March through December 2020, the person acquired a SARS-CoV-2 infection that PCR confirmed. These TCRs are of unknown antigen specificity. This sample comprised CD4+ T cells from PBMCs cultured with SARS-CoV-2 spike peptides, obtained before COVID-19 vaccination. The receptor source for this set is a human donor who had a prior SARS-CoV-2 infection.

This clone was found once. The chain is built from TRBV7-9 and TRBJ1-4, with TRBD1 as a possible D gene (5 bases). The CDR3 extends over 13 amino acids. Trimming took off 5 bases at V and 7 bases at J, with 11 bases between the two ends. In germline, CDR1 is SEHNR, CDR2 FQNEAQ (reference sequence). The CDR3 here is CASSGYQGEKLFF. In DNA form, the CDR3 reads TGTGCCAGCAGCGGATATCAGGGTGAAAAACTGTTTTTT.

The V and J genes are TRBV14 and TRBJ1-1, with D tentatively TRBD1 (5 bases). Germline values: CDR1 SGHDN, CDR2 FVKESK. V was trimmed by 0 bases and J by 7 bases, leaving 12 bases between them. The CDR3 length is 14 residues. This CDR3 is CASSQENGRGEAFF. CDR3 DNA sequence: TGTGCCAGCAGCCAAGAAAATGGGAGGGGTGAAGCTTTCTTT.

The chain has TRBV3-1 (or the pseudogene TRBV3-2) and TRBJ2-5; 8 bases map to TRBD2. J lost 5 bases, V lost 3 bases, and 5 bases had no gene match. Germline CDR1 is LGHDT and CDR2 is YNNKEL (reference sequence). This CDR3 region has 14 residues. The CDR3 coding sequence is TGTGCCAGCAGCCAGGCTAGCGGGCGGGAGACCCAGTACTTC. Translating gives CASSQASGRETQYF.

The chain has TRBV18 and TRBJ1-2; 8 bases fit TRBD1. Germline trimming cut 6 bases from V and 4 bases from J; bases unmatched to any gene: 16. CDR3 length: 17 amino acids. Germline CDR1 KGHSH, CDR2 LQKENI. The CDR3 DNA reads as TGTGCCAGCTCGCCCCAGCAGGGGGCCTTCCAGGGCTATGGCTACACCTTC. Protein sequence: CASSPQQGAFQGYGYTF. The variable domain in full, completed from reference TRBV18 and TRBJ1-2, reads NAGVMQNPRHLVRRRGQEARLRCSPMKGHSHVYWYRQLPEEGLKFMVYLQKENIIDESGMPKERFSAEFPKEGPSILRIQQVVRGDSAAYFCASSPQQGAFQGYGYTFGSGTRLTVV.

V gene TRBV5-1 combines with J gene TRBJ2-3, with 9 bases aligning to TRBD1. This CDR3 is built from 14 residues. V shed 5 bases and J 4 bases; nucleotides not matched to a gene: 5. Looked up from germline, CDR1 is SGHRS and CDR2 is YFSETQ. The CDR3 DNA sequence: TGCGCCAGCAGGGGACAGGGAATGTCAGATACGCAGTATTTT. Encoded protein: CASRGQGMSDTQYF.

The chain links TRBV16 to TRBJ1-1; D is ambiguous. The CDR3 extends over 15 amino acids. The V end lost 2 bases, the J end lost 4 bases, and 14 bases lay between the germline ends. From germline, CDR1 is KGHSY and CDR2 FQNENV. CDR3 nucleotides: TGTGCCAGCAGCCAAATGGCGTGGGTTGGCACTGAAGCTTTCTTT. It specifies CASSQMAWVGTEAFF.

This clone appeared a few times. The rearrangement links TRBV7-8 to TRBJ2-5; TRBD1 or TRBD2 may be the D gene (5 bases each). Germline V gives CDR1 SGHVS, CDR2 FQNEAQ. V lost 4 bases and J lost 5, with 14 bases in between. CDR3 length: 14 amino acids. The CDR3, as DNA: TGTGCCAGCAGCTCCCTTCGGGGCGCCGAGACCCAGTACTTC. Its protein is CASSSLRGAETQYF.

The rearrangement uses TRBV7-2 and TRBJ2-1; D may correspond to TRBD1 or TRBD2 (6 bases each). Trimming pared 1 base from V and 1 base from J, leaving 8 bases between. Germline CDR1 is SGHTA and CDR2 is FQGNSA. This CDR3 spans 15 amino acids. CDR3 protein: CASSLGGASYNEQFF. CDR3 bases: TGTGCCAGCAGCTTAGGGGGGGCTTCCTACAATGAGCAGTTCTTC.

V is TRBV27 and J is TRBJ2-3, with a weak D call TRBD1 (6 bases). This CDR3 region has 20 residues. V lost 6 bases, J lost 0 bases, and 28 bases lay in between. Germline V gene lookup returns CDR1 MNHEY and CDR2 SMNVEV (reference sequence). CDR3 sequence (DNA): TGTGCCAGCAGGCCACCGGGACACCCACCAAGCGGATATAGCACAGATACGCAGTATTTT. Translating it yields CASRPPGHPPSGYSTDTQYF.

The V gene is TRBV7-2, the J gene TRBJ2-2, with 12 bases matching TRBD2. The CDR3 spans 17 residues. The V gene's germline CDR1 is SGHTA and CDR2 FQGNSA. V lost 5 bases and J lost 2; bases outside the gene matches: 6. CDR3 coding DNA: TGTGCCAGCAGCCTCACTAGCGGGGGGCTCAACACCGGGGAGCTGTTTTTT. This gives the protein CASSLTSGGLNTGELFF.

The rearrangement uses TRBV6-6 and TRBJ2-4; D call uncertain. V dropped 6 bases and J dropped 7 bases, with 19 bases sitting between them. CDR1 is MNHNY and CDR2 is SVGAGI in the germline V gene (reference sequence). The CDR3 totals 15 residues. The CDR3 DNA follows: TGTGCCAGCAGCTCCACCGGGTCCCCAAGGAACATTCAGTACTTC. Translated: CASSSTGSPRNIQYF.

This sequence joins TRBV14 and TRBJ2-7; D call uncertain. V lost 6 bases and J lost 3, with 15 bases in between. Germline assignment: CDR1 SGHDN and CDR2 FVKESK. The CDR3 loop spans 14 amino acids. The CDR3 sequence: CASSRTVHGYEQYF. For the CDR3, the DNA is TGTGCCAGCAGTCGGACCGTACATGGCTACGAGCAGTACTTC.

The chain employs TRBV5-1 and TRBJ2-5; 9 bases are shared with TRBD2. This CDR3 comprises 18 residues. V gave up 4 bases and J gave up 2 bases; unmatched junction bases: 15. Germline loops: CDR1 SGHRS, CDR2 YFSETQ. CDR3 DNA: TGCGCCAGCAGCCGGGCCGGGACTAGCCTCAGTCTGCAAGAGACCCAGTACTTC. Encoded protein: CASSRAGTSLSLQETQYF.

This clone was seen more than once but under ten times. The V call is TRBV5-6, the J call TRBJ2-7, with D perhaps matching TRBD1 or TRBD2 (6 bases each). Trimming left V 2 bases short and J 1 base short, with 10 bases between. The CDR3 loop spans 14 amino acids. Germline V gene sequence: CDR1 SGHDT, CDR2 YYEEEE. This chain's CDR3 is CASSLWGASYEQYF. The DNA for the CDR3 is TGTGCCAGCAGCTTATGGGGGGCTTCCTACGAGCAGTACTTC.

This sequence joins TRBV5-1 and TRBJ2-3, with D unresolved. The CDR3 totals 13 residues. V lost 0 bases and J lost 4, with 6 bases in between. The V gene's germline CDR1 is SGHRS and CDR2 YFSETQ. CDR3 region: CASSLGTSDTQYF. The CDR3 nucleotides are TGCGCCAGCAGCTTGGGGACCTCAGATACGCAGTATTTT.

This clone was seen only a few times. The chain recombines TRBV27 with TRBJ1-4; 7 nucleotides line up with TRBD1. The V gene end was trimmed by 2 bases and the J gene end by 8 bases; junction bases not matched to a gene: 8. From germline, CDR1 is MNHEY and CDR2 SMNVEV (reference sequence). The CDR3 runs to 15 residues. The CDR3: CASSLKATGWEKLFF. The CDR3 region has the DNA TGTGCCAGCAGTTTAAAAGCGACAGGGTGGGAAAAACTGTTTTTT.

The DNA of the CDR3 is TGTGCCAGCAGCCGGGGGGGCGGGATAGATACGCAGTATTTT. Its translation: CASSRGGGIDTQYF. The chain has TRBV11-3 and TRBJ2-3; TRBD2 agrees at 8 bases. J was trimmed by 5 bases and V by 5 bases; bases with no gene match: 6. The CDR3 runs to 14 residues. Germline V CDR1 and CDR2: SGHNT, YENEEA.

This sequence joins TRBV18 and TRBJ1-1; D possibly corresponds to TRBD1 (6 bases). The CDR3 length is 17 residues. Germline V gene sequence: CDR1 KGHSH, CDR2 LQKENI. V lost 1 base and J lost 5, with 20 bases in between. CDR3 nucleotide sequence: TGTGCCAGCTCACCACTGGGACATTCCCTTTGGGGGACTGAAGCTTTCTTT. It codes for CASSPLGHSLWGTEAFF. Full variable domain (outside the CDR3, taken from reference TRBV18 and TRBJ1-1): NAGVMQNPRHLVRRRGQEARLRCSPMKGHSHVYWYRQLPEEGLKFMVYLQKENIIDESGMPKERFSAEFPKEGPSILRIQQVVRGDSAAYFCASSPLGHSLWGTEAFFGQGTRLTVV.

This chain uses TRBV29-1 with TRBJ2-5; 10 bases align to TRBD2. Germline CDR1 and CDR2: SQVTM and ANQGSEA. The CDR3 contains 15 residues. Unmatched junction bases numbered 10, after V lost 4 bases and J lost 5 bases. The CDR3 sequence: CSVVDTSGNEETQYF. CDR3 in DNA: TGCAGCGTTGTTGATACTAGCGGGAACGAGGAGACCCAGTACTTC.

The chain uses TRBV18 and TRBJ1-1, with no clear D. Germline V gives CDR1 KGHSH, CDR2 LQKENI. The CDR3 contains 13 residues. Trimming removed 6 bases at V and 3 bases at J, with 11 bases between. CDR3 protein: CASSPAFDTEAFF. CDR3 coding DNA: TGTGCCAGCTCCCCTGCGTTTGACACTGAAGCTTTCTTT.

CDR3 residues: CASSLTGVGSYEQYF. DNA of the CDR3: TGTGCCAGCAGCTTAACGGGGGTGGGATCCTACGAGCAGTACTTC. The genes are TRBV7-2 and TRBJ2-7, with D possibly TRBD2 on 6 matching bases. The V gene's germline CDR1 is SGHTA and CDR2 FQGNSA. This CDR3 region has 15 residues. V was cut by 2 bases and J by 1 base, with 12 bases left in between.

J is TRBJ2-7 and V is TRBV7-2, with D unclear. CDR3 size: 16 residues. Germline assignment: CDR1 SGHTA and CDR2 FQGNSA. With 2 bases removed from V and 9 bases from J, the gap between germline ends came to 23 bases. The CDR3 DNA is TGTGCCAGCAGCTTAAACTCTGGGCTGAACTCAAATGGGCAGTACTTC. Protein product: CASSLNSGLNSNGQYF.

This sequence joins TRBV4-3 and TRBJ2-5, with D possibly matching TRBD1 (6 bases). With 0 bases removed from V and 5 bases from J, the gap between germline ends came to 13 bases. This CDR3 spans 15 amino acids. Germline CDR1 LGHNA, CDR2 YSLEER. CDR3 in amino acids: CASSQDQHGGETQYF. The CDR3 DNA follows: TGCGCCAGCAGCCAAGATCAGCATGGGGGCGAGACCCAGTACTTC.

The chain joins TRBV19 to TRBJ1-5; D is undetermined. CDR3 length: 15 amino acids. V lost 8 bases to trimming and J lost 7 bases, with 21 bases between them. The germline V gene has CDR1 LNHDA and CDR2 SQIVND (reference sequence). CDR3 residues: CASYNRASLGQPQHF. The CDR3 coding sequence is TGTGCCAGTTACAACCGGGCCTCCCTTGGGCAGCCCCAGCATTTT.

The J gene is TRBJ2-5, the V gene TRBV5-1; no definite D call. This CDR3 has 15 residues. Trimming pared 2 bases from V and 1 base from J, leaving 12 bases between. Germline V CDR1 and CDR2: SGHRS, YFSETQ. The CDR3 coding sequence is TGCGCCAGCAGCTTATTAGGCGGCAGCCAAGAGACCCAGTACTTC. Amino acid sequence: CASSLLGGSQETQYF.